This TCR beta chain was recovered during a study of blood T cell repertoires in COVID-19. Turning to the study itself: Some COVID-19 samples were acute and others convalescent; all came from the United States, Italy and Spain. PBMCs, B-cell-depleted T cells, or T cells provided the cDNA or gDNA that made up the material.

Germline V gene lookup returns CDR1 SGHRS and CDR2 YFSETQ. Trimming removed 4 bases from V and 1 base from J; junction bases left unmatched: 4. The CDR3 spans 16 residues. The authors' processing: Reference gene primers were amplified, and this amplification served to estimate nucleated cell counts. Sequencing used immunoSEQ multiplex PCR; TCRdb keeps in-frame clones, though not all of them. That table gives V, J and clone size, and the DNA gave D and trimming. Here the sample spans hundreds of thousands of clones, over 75% being singletons. The chain couples TRBV5-1 to TRBJ2-5; 13 bases are shared with TRBD2. The source material was peripheral blood. The clonotype comes from a man in his forties or fifties with acute or convalescent COVID-19. CDR3 amino acids: CASSVRLAGGQETQYF. CDR3 DNA sequence: TGCGCCAGCAGCGTCCGACTAGCGGGGGGCCAAGAGACCCAGTACTTC.